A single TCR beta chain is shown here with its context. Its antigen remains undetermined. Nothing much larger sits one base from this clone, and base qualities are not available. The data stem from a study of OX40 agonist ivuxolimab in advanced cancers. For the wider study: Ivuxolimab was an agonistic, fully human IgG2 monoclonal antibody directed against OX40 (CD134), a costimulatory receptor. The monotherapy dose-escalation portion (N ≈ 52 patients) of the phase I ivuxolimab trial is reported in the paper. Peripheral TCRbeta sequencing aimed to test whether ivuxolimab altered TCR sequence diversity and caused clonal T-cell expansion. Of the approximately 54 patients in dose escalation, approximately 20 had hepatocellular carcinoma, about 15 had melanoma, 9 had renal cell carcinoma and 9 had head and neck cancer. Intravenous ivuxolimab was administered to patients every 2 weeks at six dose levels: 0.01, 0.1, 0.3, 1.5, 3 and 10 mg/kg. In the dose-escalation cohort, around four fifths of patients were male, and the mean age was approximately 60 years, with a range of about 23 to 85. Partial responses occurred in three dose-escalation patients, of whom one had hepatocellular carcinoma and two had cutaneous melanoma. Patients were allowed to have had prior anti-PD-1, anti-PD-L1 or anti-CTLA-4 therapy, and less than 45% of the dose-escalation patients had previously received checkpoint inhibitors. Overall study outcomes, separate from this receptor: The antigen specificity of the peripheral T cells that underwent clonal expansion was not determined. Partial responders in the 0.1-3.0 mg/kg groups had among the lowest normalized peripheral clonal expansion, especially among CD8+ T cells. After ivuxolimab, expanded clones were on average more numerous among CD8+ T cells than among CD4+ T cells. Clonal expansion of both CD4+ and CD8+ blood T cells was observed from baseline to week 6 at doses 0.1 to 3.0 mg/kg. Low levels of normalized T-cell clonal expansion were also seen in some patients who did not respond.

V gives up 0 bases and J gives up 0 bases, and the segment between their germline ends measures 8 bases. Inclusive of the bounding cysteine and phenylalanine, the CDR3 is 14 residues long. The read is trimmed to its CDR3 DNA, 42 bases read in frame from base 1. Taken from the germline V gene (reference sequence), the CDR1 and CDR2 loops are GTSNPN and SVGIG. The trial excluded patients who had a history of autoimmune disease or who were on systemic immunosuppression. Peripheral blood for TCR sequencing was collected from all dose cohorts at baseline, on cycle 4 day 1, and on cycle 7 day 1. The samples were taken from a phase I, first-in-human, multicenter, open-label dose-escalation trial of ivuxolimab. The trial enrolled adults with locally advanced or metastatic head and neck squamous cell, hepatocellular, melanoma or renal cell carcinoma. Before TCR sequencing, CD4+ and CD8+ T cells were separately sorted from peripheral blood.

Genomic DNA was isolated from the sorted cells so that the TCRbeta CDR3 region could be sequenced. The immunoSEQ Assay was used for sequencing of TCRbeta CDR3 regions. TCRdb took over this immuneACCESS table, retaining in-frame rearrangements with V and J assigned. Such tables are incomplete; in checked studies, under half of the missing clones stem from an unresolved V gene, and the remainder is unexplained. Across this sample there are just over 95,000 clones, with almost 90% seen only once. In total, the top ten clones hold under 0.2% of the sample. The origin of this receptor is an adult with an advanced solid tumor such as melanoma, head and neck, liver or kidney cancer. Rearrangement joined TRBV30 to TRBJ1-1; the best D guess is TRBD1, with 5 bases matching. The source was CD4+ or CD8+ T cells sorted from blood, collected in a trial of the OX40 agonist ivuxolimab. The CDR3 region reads CAWSVPRVNTEAFF. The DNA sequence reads TGTGCCTGGAGTGTACCCAGGGTGAACACTGAAGCTTTCTTT.